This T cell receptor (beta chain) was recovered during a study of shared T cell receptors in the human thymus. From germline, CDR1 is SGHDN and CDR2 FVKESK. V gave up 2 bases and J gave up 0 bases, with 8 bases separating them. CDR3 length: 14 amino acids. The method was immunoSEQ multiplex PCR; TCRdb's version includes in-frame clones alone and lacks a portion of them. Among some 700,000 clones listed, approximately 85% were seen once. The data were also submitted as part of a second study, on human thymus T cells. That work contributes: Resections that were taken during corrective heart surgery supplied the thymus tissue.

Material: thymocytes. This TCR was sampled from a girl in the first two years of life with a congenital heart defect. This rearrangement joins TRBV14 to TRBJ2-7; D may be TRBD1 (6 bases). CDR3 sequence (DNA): TGTGCCAGCAGCCAAACAGGGAGCTCCTACGAGCAGTACTTC. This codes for CASSQTGSSYEQYF.